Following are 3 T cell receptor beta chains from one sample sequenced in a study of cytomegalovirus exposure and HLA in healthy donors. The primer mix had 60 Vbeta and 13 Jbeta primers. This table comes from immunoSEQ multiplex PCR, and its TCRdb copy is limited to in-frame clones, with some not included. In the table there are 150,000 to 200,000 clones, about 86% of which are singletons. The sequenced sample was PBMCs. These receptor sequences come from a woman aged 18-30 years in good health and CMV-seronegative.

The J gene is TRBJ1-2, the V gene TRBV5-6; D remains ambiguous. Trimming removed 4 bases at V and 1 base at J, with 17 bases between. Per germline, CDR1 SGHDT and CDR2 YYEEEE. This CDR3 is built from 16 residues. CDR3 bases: TGTGCCAGCAGCCGCCGGGGTCCTAATTTTAACTATGGCTACACCTTC. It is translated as CASSRRGPNFNYGYTF.

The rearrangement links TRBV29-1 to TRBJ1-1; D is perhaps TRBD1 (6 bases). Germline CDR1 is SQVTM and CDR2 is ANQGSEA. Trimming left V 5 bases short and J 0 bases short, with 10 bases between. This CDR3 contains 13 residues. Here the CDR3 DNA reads TGCAGCGTTCGGGACAATTTGAACACTGAAGCTTTCTTT. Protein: CSVRDNLNTEAFF.

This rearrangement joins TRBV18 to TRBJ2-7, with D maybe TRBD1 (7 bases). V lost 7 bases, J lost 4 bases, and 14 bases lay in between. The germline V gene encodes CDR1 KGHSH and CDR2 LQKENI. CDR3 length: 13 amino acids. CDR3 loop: CASYRGGQYEQYF. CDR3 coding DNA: TGTGCCAGCTACAGGGGAGGTCAATACGAGCAGTACTTC.